These 8 T cell receptor beta chains share one sample of origin, sequenced in a study of T cell responses to AZD1222 COVID-19 vaccine. Profiling relied on immunoSEQ multiplex PCR, and the TCRdb table lists in-frame clones only, not all of them. Of approximately 140,000 clones in the sample, roughly 90% were seen once. This sample comprised peripheral blood, obtained on day 0 of AZD1222 vaccination. These receptors all come from an adult in good health.

The chain employs TRBV3-1 (or the pseudogene TRBV3-2) and TRBJ2-2; D is possibly TRBD1 (6 bases). The V gene lost 1 base and the J gene lost 9 bases, with 15 bases spanning the gap. This CDR3 is built from 15 residues. Germline lookup yields CDR1 LGHDT and CDR2 YNNKEL (reference sequence). The DNA of the CDR3 is TGTGCCAGCAGCCAAGGTCGCCAGGGGCTCCGGGAGCTGTTTTTT. This translates into CASSQGRQGLRELFF.

The rearrangement links TRBV3-1 (or the pseudogene TRBV3-2) to TRBJ2-7, with 7 bases matching TRBD1. J gave up 0 bases and V 0 bases, and 5 bases lay outside the gene matches. CDR1 is LGHDT, CDR2 YNNKEL, per germline (reference sequence). The CDR3 runs to 16 residues. The CDR3 loop is CASSQETRTGSYEQYF. The CDR3 DNA is TGTGCCAGCAGCCAAGAGACCAGGACAGGCTCCTACGAGCAGTACTTC.

The V gene is TRBV4-1, the J gene TRBJ2-3; D is uncertain. Germline lookup yields CDR1 MGHRA and CDR2 YSYEKL. Between the trimmed V and J ends, which lost 0 bases and 3 bases, there was a span of 16 bases. CDR3 size: 17 residues. The DNA for the CDR3 is TGCGCCAGCAGCCAAGATAACAACATTGGCTTGACAGATACGCAGTATTTT. Translated: CASSQDNNIGLTDTQYF.

This chain joins TRBV7-2 and TRBJ1-1; D is unresolved. Germline V gene sequence: CDR1 SGHTA, CDR2 FQGNSA. The CDR3 spans 13 residues. Trimming left V 3 bases short and J 7 bases short, with 12 bases between. The CDR3 here is CASSFGPVNEAFF. The CDR3 coding sequence is TGTGCCAGCAGCTTTGGACCCGTAAATGAAGCTTTCTTT. The complete variable domain, with remaining parts taken from reference TRBV7-2 and TRBJ1-1, reads GAGVSQSPSNKVTEKGKDVELRCDPISGHTALYWYRQSLGQGLEFLIYFQGNSAPDKSGLPSDRFSAERTGGSVSTLTIQRTQQEDSAVYLCASSFGPVNEAFFGQGTRLTVV.

The V call is TRBV9, the J call TRBJ2-1; 9 bases agree with TRBD1. V lost 3 bases, J lost 5 bases, and 12 bases stayed unmatched. Germline V gene sequence: CDR1 SGDLS, CDR2 YYNGEE. The CDR3 consists of 17 residues. The CDR3: CASSAWRRTGVHNEQFF. CDR3 sequence (DNA): TGTGCCAGCAGCGCCTGGAGGCGGACAGGGGTCCACAATGAGCAGTTCTTC.

The rearrangement joins TRBV3-1 (or the pseudogene TRBV3-2) to TRBJ1-1, with TRBD1 identical over 7 bases. The CDR3 extends over 17 amino acids. V dropped 0 bases and J dropped 4; count of bases not matched to a gene: 11. Germline CDR1 LGHDT, CDR2 YNNKEL (reference sequence). CDR3 residues: CASSQDPTTGLSTEAFF. The CDR3 nucleotides read TGTGCCAGCAGCCAAGACCCTACGACAGGGCTATCCACTGAAGCTTTCTTT.

This chain connects TRBV9 to TRBJ1-2; 10 bases are shared with TRBD1. The CDR3 loop spans 13 amino acids. Trimming took 4 bases from V and 13 from J; bases not matched to a gene: 10. Germline loops: CDR1 SGDLS, CDR2 YYNGEE. The CDR3 coding sequence is TGTGCCAGCAGCCAACGGGACAGGGGACCCACCACCTTC. This gives the protein CASSQRDRGPTTF.

This chain links TRBV24-1 with TRBJ2-1, with 10 bases lining up with TRBD2. This CDR3 has 16 residues. Germline CDR1 is KGHDR and CDR2 is SFDVKD. V dropped 3 bases and J dropped 8; count of bases not matched to a gene: 9. DNA of the CDR3: TGTGCCACCAGTGATACCTCTAGCGGGAGTTTCGATGAGCAGTTCTTC. Its translation is CATSDTSSGSFDEQFF.